The rows below give T cell receptor beta chains drawn from one sample of a study of shared clonotypes between healthy human individuals. Clones were read by immunoSEQ multiplex PCR, and TCRdb kept only the in-frame ones, dropping some. The sample has over 1.5 million clones, 95% to 99% seen once; the top ten hold approximately 0.45%. The sequencing sample was made of naive CD4+ T cells sorted from blood. The origin of the receptors is a man younger than 40 in good health. Both conserved end residues are part of each CDR3. A D gene is named only where the DNA matches it firmly. Clone size appears in some rows only: once, few, many, or a class for an expanded clone.

.,TRBD2,TRBV5-4,TRBJ2-3,TGTGCCAGCAGCTTCGGGGGGGACGGAGCTACGCAGTATTTT,CASSFGGDGATQYF
.,.,TRBV5-1,TRBJ1-2,TGCGCCAGCAGCCTTCGGGACCCAAAGGACGGCTACACCTTC,CASSLRDPKDGYTF
.,TRBD2,TRBV13,TRBJ2-3,TGTGCCAGCAGCTCCCCGGGACTAGCGGGCGGCACAGATACGCAGTATTTT,CASSSPGLAGGTDTQYF
once,.,TRBV7-9,TRBJ2-1,TGTGCCAGCTTCGAGGCAGGGAACAATGAGCAGTTCTTC,CASFEAGNNEQFF
.,TRBD1,TRBV5-4,TRBJ1-5,TGTGCCACGGCGGGGGACAGGGGCCAGCCCCAGCATTTT,CATAGDRGQPQHF
.,.,TRBV11-2,TRBJ1-2,TGTGCCAGCAGCTTAGAAAGGACAGACTATGGCTACACCTTC,CASSLERTDYGYTF
once,.,TRBV7-2,TRBJ2-5,TGTGCCAGCAGCTTACTTAATAGTGCTATCATAAGAGAGACCCAGTACTTC,CASSLLNSAIIRETQYF
.,.,TRBV27,TRBJ2-7,TGTGCCAGCAGTGCGGAGGGAGCCTTCTCCTACGAGCAGTACTTC,CASSAEGAFSYEQYF
once,TRBD1,TRBV5-4,TRBJ2-3,TGTGCCAGCAGTACCGGGACAGGGACGGGCACAGATACGCAGTATTTT,CASSTGTGTGTDTQYF
.,TRBD1,TRBV7-6,TRBJ2-2,TGTGCCAGCAGCTCATTCCACAGGGGGCCCGGGGAGCTGTTTTTT,CASSSFHRGPGELFF
.,.,TRBV15,TRBJ2-3,TGTGCCACCAGCAGAGAAGGTAGTGGCACAGATACGCAGTATTTT,CATSREGSGTDTQYF